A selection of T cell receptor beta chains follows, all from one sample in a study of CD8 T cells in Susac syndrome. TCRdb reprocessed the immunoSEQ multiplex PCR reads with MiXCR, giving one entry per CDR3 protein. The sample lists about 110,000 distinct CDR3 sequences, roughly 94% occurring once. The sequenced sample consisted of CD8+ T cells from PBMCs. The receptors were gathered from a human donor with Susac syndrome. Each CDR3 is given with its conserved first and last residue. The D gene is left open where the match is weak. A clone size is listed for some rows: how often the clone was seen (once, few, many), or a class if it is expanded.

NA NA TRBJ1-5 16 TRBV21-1 TGTGCCAGCAGCAAGTTCGGGATCAAGGGTAATCAGCCCCAGCATTTT CASSKFGIKGNQPQHF
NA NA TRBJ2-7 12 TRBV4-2 TGTGCCAGCAGCCATGAGGTTTTCGAGCAGTACTTC CASSHEVFEQYF
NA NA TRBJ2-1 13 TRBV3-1 TGTGCCAGCAGCCGACTCCTCGGCATTGAGCAGTTCTTC CASSRLLGIEQFF
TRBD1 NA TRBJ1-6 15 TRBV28 TGTGCCAGCAGTTTGCAGGGGGCCTTCGATTCACCCCTCCACTTT CASSLQGAFDSPLHF
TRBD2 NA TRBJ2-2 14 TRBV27 TGTGCCAGCCCAAGCGGGGAATACACCGGGGAGCTGTTTTTT CASPSGEYTGELFF
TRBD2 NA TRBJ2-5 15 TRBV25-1 TGTGCCAGCAGAACCGCCCGGGAGGGGGGAGAGACCCAGTACTTC CASRTAREGGETQYF
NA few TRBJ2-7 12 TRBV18 TGTGCCAGCTCAGCTGACATGGGCGAGCAGTACTTC CASSADMGEQYF
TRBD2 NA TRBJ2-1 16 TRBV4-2 TGTGCCAGCAGCCAAGATACAGGCGGGGGGGCAAATGAGCAGTTCTTC CASSQDTGGGANEQFF
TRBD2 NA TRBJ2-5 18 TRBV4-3 TGCGCCAGCAGCCAAGATCCCATAGCGGGGGCCTACCAAGAGACCCAGTACTTC CASSQDPIAGAYQETQYF
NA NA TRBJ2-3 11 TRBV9 TGTGCCAGCAGCACTGATGGTACGCAGTATTTT CASSTDGTQYF
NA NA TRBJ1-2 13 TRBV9 TGTGCCAGCGGACACAGTACGTCCTATGGCTACACCTTC CASGHSTSYGYTF
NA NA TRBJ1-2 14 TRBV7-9 TGTGCCAGCAACAAACAGGGCCCCAACTATGGCTACACCTTC CASNKQGPNYGYTF
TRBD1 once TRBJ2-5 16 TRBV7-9 TGTGCCAGCAGCTTAGCGGGGGACAGGCCTCAAGAGACCCAGTACTTC CASSLAGDRPQETQYF
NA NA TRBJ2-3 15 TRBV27 TGTGCCAGCAGTTTATCGATGACGGGCGCATATACGCAGTATTTT CASSLSMTGAYTQYF
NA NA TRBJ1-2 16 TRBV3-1 TGTGCCAGCAGCCAAGTGTCTCATTCTTATGGCTATGGCTACACCTTC CASSQVSHSYGYGYTF
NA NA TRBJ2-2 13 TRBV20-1 TGCAGTGCTAGAAGCCAACGAACCGGGGAGCTGTTTTTT CSARSQRTGELFF
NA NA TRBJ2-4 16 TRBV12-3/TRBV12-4 TGTGCCAGCACGTCTTTTGGGGGGATGGCCAAAAACATTCAGTACTTC CASTSFGGMAKNIQYF
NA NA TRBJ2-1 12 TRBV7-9 TGTGCCAGCCTCCTTTCTGGAAATGAGCAGTTCTTC CASLLSGNEQFF
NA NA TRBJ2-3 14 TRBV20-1 TGCAGTGCTAGAGACTTAGAGGTAACAGATACGCAGTATTTT CSARDLEVTDTQYF
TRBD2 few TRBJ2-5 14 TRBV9 TGTGCCAGCAGCGTAGCGGGGGGGGAGGAGACCCAGTACTTC CASSVAGGEETQYF
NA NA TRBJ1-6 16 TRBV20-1 TGCAGTGCTAGACTTGACCCTAGCTCCTATAATTCACCCCTCCACTTT CSARLDPSSYNSPLHF
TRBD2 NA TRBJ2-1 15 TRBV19 TGTGCCAGTAAAACTAGCGGGGGGCCCTACAATGAGCAGTTCTTC CASKTSGGPYNEQFF
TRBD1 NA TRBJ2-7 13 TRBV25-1 TGTGCCAGCAGTGACAGGGGGCACTACGAGCAGTACTTC CASSDRGHYEQYF
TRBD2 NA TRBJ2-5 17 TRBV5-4 TGTGCCAGCAGCGGCCGCTTTAGCGGGGCAGACCAAGAGACCCAGTACTTC CASSGRFSGADQETQYF
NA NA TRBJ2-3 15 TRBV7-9 TGTGCCAGCAGCTTAGGATGGCAGAACACAGATACGCAGTATTTT CASSLGWQNTDTQYF
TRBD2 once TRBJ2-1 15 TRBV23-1 TGCGCCAGCAGTCAAGGGACTAGCGGTTACAATGAGCAGTTCTTC CASSQGTSGYNEQFF
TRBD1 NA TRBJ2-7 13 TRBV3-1 TGTGCCAGCAGCCCGGGGACAGGATGGGAGCAGTACTTC CASSPGTGWEQYF
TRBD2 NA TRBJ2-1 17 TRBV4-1 TGCGCCAGCAGCCAAGATCCGGGACTAGCGGCCTACAATGAGCAGTTCTTC CASSQDPGLAAYNEQFF
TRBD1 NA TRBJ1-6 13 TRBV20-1 TGCAGTGCCTTGGACAGGGGGAATTCACCCCTCCACTTT CSALDRGNSPLHF
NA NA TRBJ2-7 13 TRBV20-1 TGCAGTTTCCTTAGCGGCTCCTCCTACGAGCAGTACTTC CSFLSGSSYEQYF
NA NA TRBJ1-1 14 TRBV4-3 TGCGCCAGCAGCCAAGTGGGGGCTGGCACTGAAGCTTTCTTT CASSQVGAGTEAFF
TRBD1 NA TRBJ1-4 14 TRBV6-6 TGTGCCAGCAAGGAGGGACAGGCCCATGAAAAACTGTTTTTT CASKEGQAHEKLFF
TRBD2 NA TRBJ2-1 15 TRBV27 TGTGCCAGCAGTTCCGGGACTAGCGGGGGTGATGAGCAGTTCTTC CASSSGTSGGDEQFF
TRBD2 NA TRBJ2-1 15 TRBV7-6 TGTGCCAGCAGCCCAGCGGGGGGGCCGGGCAATGAGCAGTTCTTC CASSPAGGPGNEQFF
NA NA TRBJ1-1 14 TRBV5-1 TGCGCCAGCAGCTTGGAAGGCGACAACACTGAAGCTTTCTTT CASSLEGDNTEAFF
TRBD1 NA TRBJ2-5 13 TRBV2 TGTGCCAGCAGAGGACAGGGAATAGAGACCCAGTACTTC CASRGQGIETQYF
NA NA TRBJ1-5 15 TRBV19 TGTGCCAGTAGTATAGTCGGGGGAGGCAATCAGCCCCAGCATTTT CASSIVGGGNQPQHF
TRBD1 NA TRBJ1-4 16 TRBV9 TGTGCCAGCAGCGCCTCCCGGACAGGGGGTAATGAAAAACTGTTTTTT CASSASRTGGNEKLFF
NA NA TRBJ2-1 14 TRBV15 TGTGCCACCAGCAGAGATGTCGCGGGGAATGAGCAGTTCTTC CATSRDVAGNEQFF
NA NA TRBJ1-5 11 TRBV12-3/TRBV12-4 TGTGCCAGCGGGTCGGGGCAGCCCCAGCATTTT CASGSGQPQHF
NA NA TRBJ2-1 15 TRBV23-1 TGCGCTAACAGGGGAGGATGGGGTAGGGACAATGAGCAGTTCTTC CANRGGWGRDNEQFF
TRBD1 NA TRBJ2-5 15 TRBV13 TGTGCCAGCAGCGTGGGACAGGGTAGGCAAGAGACCCAGTACTTC CASSVGQGRQETQYF
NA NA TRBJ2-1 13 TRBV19 TGTGCCAGTAGTCTCTCTGGGTCCTCCGAGCAGTTCTTC CASSLSGSSEQFF
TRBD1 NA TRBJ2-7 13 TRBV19 TGTGCCAGTAAGGGGACAGGGCCCTACGAGCAGTACTTC CASKGTGPYEQYF
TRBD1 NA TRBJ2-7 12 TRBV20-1 TGCAGTGCTACCCAGACAGGGGCCGAGCAGTACTTC CSATQTGAEQYF
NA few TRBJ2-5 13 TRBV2 TGTGCCAGCAGTCTGGACAGCCAAGAGACCCAGTACTTC CASSLDSQETQYF
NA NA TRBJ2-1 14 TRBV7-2 TGTGCCAGCAGCCCGGTTACGTCCGGCAATGAGCAGTTCTTC CASSPVTSGNEQFF
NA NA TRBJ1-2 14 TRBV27 TGTGCCAGCAGTATAATGGGGGGGGGATATGGCTACACCTTC CASSIMGGGYGYTF
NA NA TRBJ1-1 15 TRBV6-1 TGTGCCAGCAGTGAAAGATGGGAGGGGGGCACTGAAGCTTTCTTT CASSERWEGGTEAFF
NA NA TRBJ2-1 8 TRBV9 TGTGCCAGCAGTGAGGAGGCCTTC CASSEEAF
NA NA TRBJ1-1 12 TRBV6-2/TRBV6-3 TGTGCCAGCAGTTACGGAGGGGCTGAAGCTTTCTTT CASSYGGAEAFF
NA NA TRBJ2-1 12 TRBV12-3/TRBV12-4 TGTGCCAGCAGTCCCTCTAGCGCGGAGCAGTTCTTC CASSPSSAEQFF
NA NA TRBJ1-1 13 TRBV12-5 TGTGCTAGTGGTTTGGGTGTCTGGACTGAAGCTTTCTTT CASGLGVWTEAFF
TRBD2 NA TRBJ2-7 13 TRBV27 TGTGCCAGCAGTTTCACTAGCGGGGACGAGCAGTACTTC CASSFTSGDEQYF
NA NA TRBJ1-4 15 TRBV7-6 TGTGCCAGCAGCCCACCTGAGGGGTGGGATGAAAAACTGTTTTTT CASSPPEGWDEKLFF
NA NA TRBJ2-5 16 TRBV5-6 TGTGCCAGCAACCCCGGTCCAACTACCGGGCGAGAGACCCAGTACTTC CASNPGPTTGRETQYF
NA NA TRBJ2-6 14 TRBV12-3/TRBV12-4 TGTGCCAGCAGCCCAACGTCTGGGGCCAACGTCCTGACTTTC CASSPTSGANVLTF
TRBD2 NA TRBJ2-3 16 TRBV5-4 TGTGCCAGCAGCTTTCTAGCGGGGGGGATCGCAGATACGCAGTATTTT CASSFLAGGIADTQYF
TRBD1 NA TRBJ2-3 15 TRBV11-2 TGTGCCAGCAGCCCCGGGACAGGGGTGTTAGATACGCAGTATTTT CASSPGTGVLDTQYF